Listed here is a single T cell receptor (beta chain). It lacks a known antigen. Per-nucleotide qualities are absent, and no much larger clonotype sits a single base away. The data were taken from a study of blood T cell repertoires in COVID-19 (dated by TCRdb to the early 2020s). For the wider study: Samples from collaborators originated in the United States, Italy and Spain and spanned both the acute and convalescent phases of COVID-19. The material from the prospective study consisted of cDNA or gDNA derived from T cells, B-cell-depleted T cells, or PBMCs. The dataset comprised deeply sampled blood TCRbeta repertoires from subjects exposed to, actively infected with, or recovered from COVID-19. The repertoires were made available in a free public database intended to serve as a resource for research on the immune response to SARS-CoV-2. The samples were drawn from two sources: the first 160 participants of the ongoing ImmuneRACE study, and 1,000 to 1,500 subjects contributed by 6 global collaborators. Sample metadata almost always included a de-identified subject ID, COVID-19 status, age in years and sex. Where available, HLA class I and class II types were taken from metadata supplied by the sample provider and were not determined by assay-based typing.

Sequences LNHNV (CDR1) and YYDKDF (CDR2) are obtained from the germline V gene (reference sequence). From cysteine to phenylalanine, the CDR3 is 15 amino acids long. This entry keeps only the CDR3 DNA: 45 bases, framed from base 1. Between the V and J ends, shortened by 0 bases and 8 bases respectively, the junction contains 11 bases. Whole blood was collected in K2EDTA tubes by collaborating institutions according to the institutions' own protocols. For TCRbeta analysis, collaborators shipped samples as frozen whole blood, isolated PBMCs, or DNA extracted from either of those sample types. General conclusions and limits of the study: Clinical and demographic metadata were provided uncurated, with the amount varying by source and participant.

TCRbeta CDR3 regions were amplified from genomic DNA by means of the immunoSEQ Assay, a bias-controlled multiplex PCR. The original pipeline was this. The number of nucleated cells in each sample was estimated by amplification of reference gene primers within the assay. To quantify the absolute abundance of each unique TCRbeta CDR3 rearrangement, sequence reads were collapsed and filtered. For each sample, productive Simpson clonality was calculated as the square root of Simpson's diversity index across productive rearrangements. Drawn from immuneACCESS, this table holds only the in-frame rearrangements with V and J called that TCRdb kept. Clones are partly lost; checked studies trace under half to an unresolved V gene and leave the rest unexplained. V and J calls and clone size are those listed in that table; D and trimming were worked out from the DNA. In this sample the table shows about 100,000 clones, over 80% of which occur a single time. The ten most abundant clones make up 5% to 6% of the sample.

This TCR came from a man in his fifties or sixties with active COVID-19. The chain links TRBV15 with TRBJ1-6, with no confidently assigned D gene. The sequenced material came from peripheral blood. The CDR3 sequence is CATSRDVAAYSPLHF. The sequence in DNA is TGTGCCACCAGCAGAGATGTGGCAGCGTATTCACCCCTCCACTTT.